This T cell receptor (beta chain) was observed in a study of T cells in localized non-small cell lung cancer (dated by TCRdb to 2018 to 2021). For the study in its entirety: The study analyzed T cell repertoires of 200 to 250 early-stage NSCLC patients, comparing tumors and uninvolved tumor-adjacent lungs. The cohort consisted of around 250 treatment-naive NSCLC patients whose localized lung tumors had been resected. A mean age of 66.3 years was recorded for the NSCLC patients, of whom around 120 were male and about a hundred were female. The paper as a whole reports these results and caveats: Because of the exploratory design, TCR variables were selected using unadjusted p-values without false-discovery rate correction. A median of approximately 62 of the top 100 tumor clones turned up in the paired uninvolved adjacent lung, and around 27 of those clones also ranked among the top 100 of that same adjacent lung. Uninvolved tumor-adjacent lung showed the highest T cell clonality, higher than tumor, which suggests more focused antigenic responses in the uninvolved tumor-adjacent lung. Longer overall survival was associated with higher blood T cell density, whereas shorter survival was associated with higher adjacent-lung clonality. Because multi-region sequencing of the tumors was not done, intratumor heterogeneity could not be ruled out.

This clone has only a few counts. Its antigen is not yet known. Base qualities are not provided; no much larger clone lies one nucleotide away. Including cysteine and phenylalanine, the CDR3 has 15 amino acids. The kept DNA is CDR3 alone, 45 bases in frame from the first base. The CDR1 and CDR2 encoded by the germline V gene are SGHNT and YENEEA. The junction shows trimming of 3 bases on V and 4 bases on J, plus 15 bases between the germline ends. TCR beta CDR3 regions were sequenced from DNA using the immunoSEQ Assay. The authors' pipeline ran thus. T cell density was computed as TCR beta template counts normalized to usable DNA estimated by amplifying housekeeping genes. Richness was estimated with the preseqR package, extrapolating to 400,000 templates for PBMC samples and 120,000 templates for tissue samples. Clonality was taken to be one minus Pielou's evenness. Tissue-enriched TCRs were identified through differential abundance testing performed on productive amino-acid clonotypes, with a minimum total count of 5 and an alpha of 0.1. The Jaccard Index and the Morisita Overlap Index were used to measure repertoire overlap between compartments. GLIPH grouped TCR beta CDR3s together with public tetramer-defined viral CDR3s, and a viral motif had to include at least three viral sequences and show V-gene enrichment. Entries here come from immuneACCESS through TCRdb and include only in-frame sequences with V and J called. Some clones fail to appear in such tables; in the studies checked, an unresolved V gene covers under half of the shortfall, and the cause of the remainder is unknown. V, J and clone size derive from that table, while D and trimming were established from the DNA sequence. This sample has 850 to 1,400 clones in its table, and 23% of those were observed once. The ten largest clones capture 15% to 17% of the sample.

Uninvolved adjacent lung was taken at least 2 cm from the tumor margin and confirmed free of atypia by two independent pathologists. At diagnosis, peripheral blood, uninvolved tumor-adjacent lung and tumor were collected and stored as a combination of fresh-frozen and FFPE material. The clonotype originates from an older female donor with stage III lung adenocarcinoma. The sequenced sample was normal lung tissue next to the tumor, obtained before any cancer treatment. The chain is made from TRBV11-3 and TRBJ2-5; perhaps TRBD2 is the D gene, with 6 bases matching. Here the CDR3 is given as CASSFSGRPRETQYF. The nucleotides are TGTGCCAGCAGCTTTAGTGGGAGGCCGCGAGAGACCCAGTACTTC.